This is a list of T cell receptor beta chains from one sample in a study of cytomegalovirus exposure and HLA in healthy donors. The data were produced by immunoSEQ multiplex PCR, yet TCRdb's version contains in-frame clones alone and is incomplete. The sample carries 150,000 to 200,000 clones, 82% recorded once. Sequenced: PBMCs. The receptor set was obtained from a girl aged 5-17 years in good health and CMV-seropositive. Both conserved end residues are part of each CDR3. The order of the fields is clone size, D gene, J gene, V gene, CDR3 protein, CDR3 DNA. The D gene is left open where the match is weak. Clone size is not always given. Where it is, it says once, few, many or a class for expanded clones.

NA	NA	TRBJ1-1	TRBV5-1	CASSLEGGGNTEAFF	TGCGCCAGCAGCTTGGAGGGGGGGGGAAACACTGAAGCTTTCTTT
NA	NA	TRBJ1-5	TRBV15	CATSRGRAGVDPQHF	TGTGCCACCAGCAGAGGACGGGCAGGGGTTGACCCCCAGCATTTT
NA	TRBD2	TRBJ2-4	TRBV27	CASSLAGGNIQYF	TGTGCCAGCAGTTTAGCGGGAGGGAACATTCAGTACTTC
NA	NA	TRBJ1-5	TRBV6-6	CASSSGQGNQPQHF	TGTGCCAGCAGTTCGGGACAAGGCAATCAGCCCCAGCATTTT
once	TRBD2	TRBJ2-5	TRBV18	CASSPRSGRGTQYF	TGTGCCAGCTCACCAAGATCGGGGAGGGGGACCCAGTACTTC
NA	TRBD1	TRBJ2-7	TRBV27	CASRQGAYLTYEQYF	TGTGCCAGCCGACAGGGGGCTTACCTTACCTACGAGCAGTACTTC
NA	TRBD1	TRBJ1-1	TRBV6-5	CASRRQGSTEAFF	TGTGCCAGCAGACGACAGGGGAGCACTGAAGCTTTCTTT
NA	TRBD2	TRBJ2-1	TRBV14	CASSQELSGTSRNEQFF	TGTGCCAGCAGCCAAGAGCTTAGCGGGACTAGTCGCAATGAGCAGTTCTTC
NA	TRBD1	TRBJ2-1	TRBV9	CASSASGTGVGQFF	TGTGCCAGCAGTGCTTCCGGGACAGGGGTTGGGCAGTTCTTC
NA	TRBD1	TRBJ1-2	TRBV5-1	CASSLEGQGEYGYTF	TGCGCCAGCAGCTTGGAGGGACAGGGAGAGTATGGCTACACCTTC
NA	NA	TRBJ2-7	TRBV19	CASSISRSYEQYF	TGTGCCAGTAGTATTAGCAGATCCTACGAGCAGTACTTC
NA	NA	TRBJ2-3	TRBV5-1	CASSPRRALVTQYF	TGCGCCAGCAGCCCCCGCAGGGCGCTGGTTACGCAGTATTTT
NA	NA	TRBJ1-3	TRBV2	CASRRDNSGNTIYF	TGTGCCAGCAGACGAGACAACTCTGGAAACACCATATATTTT
NA	NA	TRBJ2-3	TRBV7-6	CASSPLTSTDTQYF	TGTGCCAGCAGCCCCCTAACTAGCACAGATACGCAGTATTTT
NA	NA	TRBJ1-2	TRBV30	CAWSVPRTAPNYGYTF	TGTGCCTGGAGTGTACCCAGGACAGCTCCTAACTATGGCTACACCTTC
NA	TRBD1	TRBJ1-5	TRBV10-3	CAISADRYNQPQHF	TGTGCCATCAGTGCGGACAGGTACAATCAGCCCCAGCATTTT
many	NA	TRBJ1-5	TRBV6-6	CASSVQGNLGNQPQHF	TGTGCCAGCAGTGTACAGGGCAATCTCGGCAATCAGCCCCAGCATTTT
once	TRBD1	TRBJ1-5	TRBV27	CASKDRGRDQPQHF	TGTGCCAGCAAAGACAGGGGGCGGGATCAGCCCCAGCATTTT
NA	NA	TRBJ2-7	TRBV4-2	CASSLSDSSSSYEQYF	TGTGCCAGCAGCCTTTCGGACTCCTCGAGCTCCTACGAGCAGTACTTC
NA	TRBD1	TRBJ2-5	TRBV30	CAWSTGGTGTQYF	TGTGCCTGGAGTACAGGGGGTACGGGGACCCAGTACTTC
few	NA	TRBJ2-5	TRBV5-1	CASSLGELETQYF	TGCGCCAGCAGCTTGGGCGAGTTGGAGACCCAGTACTTC
NA	NA	TRBJ2-1	TRBV29-1	CSVDLGHSYNEQFF	TGCAGCGTGGATTTGGGACATTCCTACAATGAGCAGTTCTTC
NA	NA	TRBJ2-7	TRBV2	CASRWTNYEQYF	TGTGCCAGCAGGTGGACTAACTACGAGCAGTACTTC
NA	NA	TRBJ2-3	TRBV6-5	CASSLSGTVVPYF	TGTGCCAGCAGTTTATCCGGGACTGTGGTGCCGTATTTT
NA	TRBD2	TRBJ2-3	TRBV2	CASTQGGQRGGSTDTQYF	TGTGCCAGCACTCAAGGGGGTCAGCGGGGGGGTAGCACAGATACGCAGTATTTT
NA	NA	TRBJ2-5	TRBV7-2	CASSPFWTYEETQYF	TGTGCCAGCAGCCCCTTCTGGACTTATGAAGAGACCCAGTACTTC
NA	TRBD1	TRBJ1-2	TRBV7-3	CASSEQGDGYTF	TGTGCCAGCAGCGAACAGGGGGATGGCTACACCTTC
NA	NA	TRBJ2-1	TRBV4-3	CASSHSPTGDSYNEQFF	TGCGCCAGCAGCCACTCACCCACAGGCGACTCCTACAATGAGCAGTTCTTC
few	NA	TRBJ1-1	TRBV27	CASSARIGGMHTEAFF	TGTGCCAGCAGCGCCAGAATCGGGGGAATGCACACTGAAGCTTTCTTT
NA	NA	TRBJ2-2	TRBV30	CACQIIGTGELFF	TGTGCCTGCCAAATAATCGGCACCGGGGAGCTGTTTTTT
NA	TRBD2	TRBJ2-7	TRBV5-6	CASSFAAGTSYEQYF	TGTGCCAGCAGCTTCGCAGCGGGGACCTCCTACGAGCAGTACTTC
once	NA	TRBJ2-7	TRBV28	CASSPSTLYEQYF	TGTGCCAGCAGTCCATCTACACTATACGAGCAGTACTTC
NA	TRBD2	TRBJ2-3	TRBV10-1	CASSRQGLAGAGDTQYF	TGCGCCAGCAGTCGCCAAGGACTAGCGGGAGCTGGAGATACGCAGTATTTT
NA	TRBD1	TRBJ1-2	TRBV27	CASGGPGQGVYGYTF	TGTGCCAGCGGAGGCCCCGGACAGGGCGTCTATGGCTACACCTTC
NA	TRBD1	TRBJ2-1	TRBV5-4	CASSVGQGGYNEQFF	TGTGCCAGCAGCGTCGGACAGGGGGGGTACAATGAGCAGTTCTTC